The clone carrying this T cell receptor beta chain was observed a handful of times. CD25-based Treg depletion was applied to purified naive CD4+ T cells. Full-length variable regions came from constant-region reverse primers plus semi-nested Nested Universal Primer A PCR. MiXCR was run by TCRdb on the 5' RACE reads, yielding one entry per CDR3 protein. The data contain approximately 40,000 distinct CDR3 sequences, approximately 17% of them seen just once; the ten biggest clones take up approximately 3%. V was cut by 0 bases and J by 1 base, with 9 bases left in between. The CDR3 has 15 residues. Germline V gene sequence: CDR1 LGHNA, CDR2 YSLEER.

Material for sequencing was naive CD4+ T cells sorted from a lymph node. Subset noted: naive CD4+ T cells, CD4+CD45RA+CD25-. The rearrangement uses TRBV4-3 and TRBJ2-5, with D unclear. The receptor was isolated from a female donor with breast cancer. The CDR3 DNA is TGCGCCAGCAGCCAAGATGTGGGCCGCCAAGAGACCCAGTACTTC. It codes for CASSQDVGRQETQYF.